This TCR beta chain was captured by sequencing in a study of blood T cell repertoires in COVID-19. Study details: Samples of COVID-19 (acute and convalescent) were obtained from the United States, Italy and Spain. The cDNA or gDNA used as material had been derived from T cells, B-cell-depleted T cells, or PBMCs.

Germline V CDR1 and CDR2: MNHEY, SVGAGI. The V segment lost 6 bases and the J segment 1 base; nucleotides outside the gene matches: 2. The CDR3 spans 13 residues. Authors' methods: For nucleated cells, counts were estimated from reference gene primer amplification. Sequenced by immunoSEQ multiplex PCR; TCRdb stores in-frame clones only, minus some. That table gives V, J and clone size, and the DNA gave D and trimming. This sample carries about 260,000 clones, 70% to 90% of them seen once, and the ten largest clones take approximately 2%. The chain employs TRBV6-5 and TRBJ1-2; TRBD1 aligns across 7 bases. Sequenced material: peripheral blood. The receptor's source is a man younger than 40 with active or convalescent COVID-19. The chain's CDR3 is CASRGQLNYGYTF. DNA for the CDR3: TGTGCCAGCAGGGGACAGCTTAACTATGGCTACACCTTC.